Listed here are 29 T cell receptor beta chains from one sample, sequenced in a study of a mutant IDH1 vaccine in newly diagnosed glioma. Data came from immunoSEQ multiplex PCR; TCRdb stores just in-frame clones and leaves some out. The repertoire consists of 50,000 or so clones, with over 75% occurring once and the leading ten covering roughly 2.3%. The time point here: week 11, during vaccination. Doses consisted of 300 ug of mutant IDH1 20-mer peptide each, paired with topical imiquimod. Antigens for these TCRs are unknown. Sample: PBMCs, taken from a glioma patient whose treatment included an IDH1 peptide vaccine. These receptors were taken from a man in his fifties with glioma.

This rearrangement joins TRBV7-9 to TRBJ1-2; D is uncertain. Germline CDR1 SEHNR, CDR2 FQNEAQ (reference sequence). The CDR3 is 12 residues long. Trimming removed 5 bases at V and 8 bases at J, with 12 bases between. The CDR3 nucleotides are TGTGCCAGCAGCCTCAACCTCCAGGGCTACACCTTC. Translating gives CASSLNLQGYTF.

The chain is built from TRBV7-8 and TRBJ2-2, with unresolved D. With 2 bases removed from V and 0 bases from J, the gap between germline ends came to 7 bases. The germline gives CDR1 SGHVS, CDR2 FQNEAQ. This CDR3 has 15 amino acids. Here the CDR3 reads CASSLLASNTGELFF. For the CDR3, the DNA is TGTGCCAGCAGCTTACTGGCGTCGAACACCGGGGAGCTGTTTTTT.

This chain connects TRBV2 to TRBJ1-2, with TRBD1 matching over 8 bases. The ends lost 5 bases at V and 4 bases at J; junction bases unmatched: 3. CDR1 and CDR2 from the germline V gene are SNHLY and FYNNEI. This CDR3 is 13 amino acids long. CDR3: CASSLGQGYGYTF. In nucleotides, the CDR3 is TGTGCCAGCAGTCTTGGACAGGGCTATGGCTACACCTTC.

In this sample, this clone turned up once. The chain has TRBV4-1 and TRBJ1-1; possibly TRBD1 for D (6 bases). From germline, CDR1 is MGHRA and CDR2 YSYEKL. V was clipped by 0 bases and J by 1 base, with 24 bases between them. The CDR3 runs to 20 residues. CDR3 region: CASSQDLSGQGRVRNTEAFF. The CDR3 DNA reads TGCGCCAGCAGCCAAGATCTAAGTGGTCAGGGGAGGGTAAGGAACACTGAAGCTTTCTTT.

The chain employs TRBV5-6 and TRBJ1-5; TRBD1 matches at 7 bases. The CDR3 loop spans 15 amino acids. The ends lost 0 bases at V and 9 bases at J; junction bases unmatched: 9. Germline CDR1 reads SGHDT; CDR2 reads YYEEEE. The chain's CDR3 is CASSLEGAGVRPQHF. DNA of the CDR3: TGTGCCAGCAGCTTGGAGGGGGCCGGGGTAAGGCCCCAGCATTTT.

The CDR3 DNA sequence: TGTGCCAGCAGCACCCCTAGCGGGGGGGCCGTTGAGCAGTTCTTC. This gives the protein CASSTPSGGAVEQFF. The chain carries TRBV7-9 and TRBJ2-1, with TRBD2 matching 12 bases. V trimming: 5 bases; J trimming: 9 bases; junction bases outside the gene matches: 8. The CDR3 loop spans 15 amino acids. Germline V gene sequence: CDR1 SEHNR, CDR2 FQNEAQ (reference sequence).

V and J are TRBV27 and TRBJ1-1, with 7 bases that match TRBD1. The CDR3 sequence is 14 residues long. Germline loops: CDR1 MNHEY, CDR2 SMNVEV (reference sequence). Unmatched junction bases numbered 8, after V lost 6 bases and J lost 4 bases. CDR3: CASSPGGVATEAFF. The CDR3 DNA reads as TGTGCCAGCAGCCCAGGGGGGGTCGCCACTGAAGCTTTCTTT.

This clone was counted only a few times. The chain joins TRBV14 to TRBJ1-1; 8 bases align to TRBD1. Unmatched junction bases numbered 9, after V lost 2 bases and J lost 4 bases. The CDR3 extends over 16 amino acids. CDR1 and CDR2 (germline): SGHDN, FVKESK. The CDR3 nucleotides read TGTGCCAGCAGCCAACAGGGGGCTGCTAAACGCACTGAAGCTTTCTTT. This codes for CASSQQGAAKRTEAFF. Looking up the rest from reference TRBV14 and TRBJ1-1 gives the full variable domain: EAGVTQFPSHSVIEKGQTVTLRCDPISGHDNLYWYRRVMGKEIKFLLHFVKESKQDESGMPNNRFLAERTGGTYSTLKVQPAELEDSGVYFCASSQQGAAKRTEAFFGQGTRLTVV.

V usage is TRBV5-4 and J usage is TRBJ2-7, with TRBD1 matching over 11 bases. Trimming took 2 bases from V and 10 from J; bases not matched to a gene: 11. The germline V gene encodes CDR1 SGHNT and CDR2 YYREEE (reference sequence). The CDR3 totals 15 residues. The CDR3 DNA is TGTGCCAGCAGCTTCCGGACAGGGGGCTCGGTTGAACAGTACTTC. Amino acids: CASSFRTGGSVEQYF.

This clone showed up just a few times. This chain connects TRBV11-2 to TRBJ2-3, with TRBD2 matching over 10 bases. The CDR3 consists of 16 residues. Germline CDR1 reads SGHAT; CDR2 reads FQNNGV. J was trimmed by 1 base and V by 5 bases; bases with no gene match: 6. CDR3 sequence reads: CASSPISGRRTDTQYF. The CDR3 coding sequence is TGTGCCAGCAGCCCAATTAGCGGGAGGCGCACAGATACGCAGTATTTT.

The chain is built from TRBV5-5 and TRBJ1-5; weak D call: TRBD1 (6 bases). The germline gives CDR1 SGHKS, CDR2 YYEKEE (reference sequence). The V gene lost 0 bases and the J gene lost 3 bases, with 10 bases spanning the gap. The CDR3 is made up of 15 amino acids. For the CDR3, the DNA is TGTGCCAGCAGCTTGGCGACAGGCTTCAATCAGCCCCAGCATTTT. Amino acids: CASSLATGFNQPQHF.

V gene TRBV7-6 combines with J gene TRBJ2-3; TRBD2 is a possible D gene (5 bases). The germline CDR1 and CDR2 sequences are SGHVS and FNYEAQ. Deletions cut 5 bases from V and 0 bases from J, with 15 bases between. CDR3 length: 16 residues. DNA of the CDR3: TGTGCCAGCAGCCAATGGACTCCTTCTAGCACAGATACGCAGTATTTT. Translating it yields CASSQWTPSSTDTQYF.

The chain employs TRBV4-2 and TRBJ2-7; D gene uncertain. Germline-derived CDR1 and CDR2 are LGHNA and YNFKEQ. With 2 bases removed from V and 0 bases from J, the gap between germline ends came to 14 bases. CDR3 length: 16 residues. Here the CDR3 DNA reads TGTGCCAGCAGCCAAAAGCAGGACCAGAGCTCCTACGAGCAGTACTTC. This encodes CASSQKQDQSSYEQYF.

The J gene is TRBJ2-7, the V gene TRBV10-3; unclear D gene. V gave up 4 bases and J gave up 4 bases, with 8 bases separating them. Germline V gives CDR1 ENHRY, CDR2 SYGVKD. The CDR3 contains 12 residues. CDR3 region: CAISGLEYEQYF. As DNA, the CDR3 is TGTGCCATCAGTGGCCTAGAGTACGAGCAGTACTTC.

The chain links TRBV5-1 to TRBJ2-1; TRBD2 matches at 8 bases. This CDR3 region has 14 residues. Germline V gene data show CDR1 as SGHRS and CDR2 as YFSETQ. V shed 5 bases, J shed 8 bases, and the junction held 9 bases outside the gene matches. CDR3 nucleotides: TGCGCCAGCAGGCTGCCGGGGGGGGTTGATGAGCAGTTCTTC. Its protein is CASRLPGGVDEQFF. The variable domain in full, completed from reference TRBV5-1 and TRBJ2-1, reads KAGVTQTPRYLIKTRGQQVTLSCSPISGHRSVSWYQQTPGQGLQFLFEYFSETQRNKGNFPGRFSGRQFSNSRSEMNVSTLELGDSALYLCASRLPGGVDEQFFGPGTRLTVL.

J is TRBJ2-7 and V is TRBV7-9, with 7 nucleotides matching TRBD2. The germline V gene encodes CDR1 SEHNR and CDR2 FQNEAQ (reference sequence). V trimming: 4 bases; J trimming: 4 bases; junction bases outside the gene matches: 7. This CDR3 contains 14 residues. The CDR3, as DNA: TGTGCCAGCAGCTCACCCGGGAGGTCGTACGAGCAGTACTTC. It yields the protein CASSSPGRSYEQYF.

This clone was picked up one time. The chain has TRBV5-4 and TRBJ1-1, with a tentative D call TRBD1 (6 bases). In germline, CDR1 is SGHNT, CDR2 YYREEE (reference sequence). Between the trimmed V and J ends, which lost 4 bases and 5 bases, there was a span of 21 bases. This CDR3 contains 16 residues. The CDR3 sequence is CASSPGWGQGGTEAFF. DNA for the CDR3: TGTGCCAGCAGCCCTGGATGGGGGCAGGGAGGAACTGAAGCTTTCTTT.

The rearrangement links TRBV30 to TRBJ2-4; 9 bases are shared with TRBD1. The CDR3 loop spans 15 amino acids. Trimming removed 4 bases from V and 4 bases from J; junction bases left unmatched: 8. Germline CDR1 GTSNPN, CDR2 SVGIG (reference sequence). In DNA form, the CDR3 reads TGTGCCTGGACTCCCCCGGGGACAGGGAAAAACATTCAGTACTTC. Encoded protein: CAWTPPGTGKNIQYF.

V gene TRBV27 combines with J gene TRBJ2-7; D possibly uses TRBD1 or TRBD2 (5 bases each). This CDR3 spans 16 amino acids. The V and J ends lost 3 bases and 0 bases respectively, with 15 bases between them. From germline, CDR1 is MNHEY and CDR2 SMNVEV (reference sequence). The CDR3 region has the DNA TGTGCCAGCAGTTTTACGGGGCAGATTAGCTCCTACGAGCAGTACTTC. Translating it yields CASSFTGQISSYEQYF.

The chain employs TRBV5-8 and TRBJ2-5; the match to TRBD1 covers 10 bases. The V and J ends lost 4 bases and 5 bases, in that order; junction bases with no gene match: 8. Germline loops: CDR1 SGHTS, CDR2 YDEGEE. CDR3 length: 15 residues. The CDR3: CASSTGTGVRETQYF. The CDR3 DNA reads TGTGCCAGCAGCACCGGGACAGGGGTGAGGGAGACCCAGTACTTC.

The chain recombines TRBV2 with TRBJ1-2; TRBD1 might be the D (5 bases). CDR1 SNHLY and CDR2 FYNNEI come from the germline V gene. The CDR3 length is 12 residues. Trimming took off 11 bases at V and 4 bases at J, with 14 bases between the two ends. As DNA, the CDR3 is TGTGCCGGAGCGCGGGGGAGCTATGGCTACACCTTC. It specifies CAGARGSYGYTF. The full variable domain, its missing parts supplied by reference TRBV2 and TRBJ1-2, is EPEVTQTPSHQVTQMGQEVILRCVPISNHLYFYWYRQILGQKVEFLVSFYNNEISEKSEIFDDQFSVERPDGSNFTLKIRSTKLEDSAMYFCAGARGSYGYTFGSGTRLTVV.

This clone showed up just once. The chain combines TRBV7-8 with TRBJ1-2, with a weak D call TRBD1 (5 bases). Germline values: CDR1 SGHVS, CDR2 FQNEAQ. This CDR3 is 16 amino acids long. Trimming stripped 0 bases from V and 2 bases from J, with 13 bases between. CDR3: CASSLAGGPGNYGYTF. The CDR3 DNA is TGTGCCAGCAGCTTAGCCGGCGGCCCAGGGAACTATGGCTACACCTTC.

The V and J genes are TRBV2 and TRBJ2-7, with 12 bases fitting TRBD2. Germline V CDR1 and CDR2: SNHLY, FYNNEI. Losses at the gene ends were 9 bases for V and 1 base for J; bases not matched to a gene: 1. The CDR3 length is 13 residues. The chain's CDR3 is CARGTSGSYEQYF. CDR3 DNA sequence: TGTGCCAGGGGGACTAGCGGGTCCTACGAGCAGTACTTC. Full variable domain (missing parts from reference TRBV2 and TRBJ2-7): EPEVTQTPSHQVTQMGQEVILRCVPISNHLYFYWYRQILGQKVEFLVSFYNNEISEKSEIFDDQFSVERPDGSNFTLKIRSTKLEDSAMYFCARGTSGSYEQYFGPGTRLTVT.

The chain joins TRBV7-2 to TRBJ2-7; a weak D match, TRBD1 (5 bases). Germline values: CDR1 SGHTA, CDR2 FQGNSA. With 1 base removed from V and 5 bases from J, the gap between germline ends came to 12 bases. The length of the CDR3 is 14 residues. The CDR3 loop is CASSLVVRGHEQYF. CDR3 nucleotide sequence: TGTGCCAGCAGCTTAGTCGTTAGGGGCCACGAGCAGTACTTC.

CDR3 nucleotide sequence: TGTGCCAGCAGCTTACAGGGAGTCACCGGGGAGCTGTTTTTT. Amino acid sequence: CASSLQGVTGELFF. The gene calls are TRBV7-8 and TRBJ2-2; D assignment may be TRBD1 or TRBD2 (5 bases each). Trimming removed 2 bases from V and 4 bases from J, with 8 bases in between. The CDR3 consists of 14 residues. The germline V gene has CDR1 SGHVS and CDR2 FQNEAQ.

J is TRBJ2-7 and V is TRBV27; 10 positions agree with TRBD2. The V segment lost 4 bases and the J segment 3 bases; nucleotides outside the gene matches: 9. Germline CDR1 is MNHEY and CDR2 is SMNVEV (reference sequence). The CDR3 is 16 amino acids. The CDR3 reads CASSSRGSGRVYEQYF. Here the CDR3 DNA reads TGTGCCAGCAGTTCCCGTGGCAGCGGGAGGGTCTACGAGCAGTACTTC.

This chain uses TRBV2 with TRBJ2-1; no firm D call. The CDR3 consists of 14 residues. Germline V gives CDR1 SNHLY, CDR2 FYNNEI. Trimming removed 6 bases at V and 10 bases at J, with 19 bases between. CDR3 DNA sequence: TGTGCCAGCAGATCGGGCAGATATATGGGGGAGCAGTTCTTC. Protein product: CASRSGRYMGEQFF.

The chain employs TRBV7-8 and TRBJ2-1; either TRBD1 or TRBD2 may supply D (5 bases each). This CDR3 has 16 residues. V lost 5 bases and J lost 0, with 14 bases in between. The germline gives CDR1 SGHVS, CDR2 FQNEAQ. CDR3 sequence: CASSPRDPGSYNEQFF. CDR3 sequence (DNA): TGTGCCAGCAGCCCCCGGGACCCCGGCTCCTACAATGAGCAGTTCTTC.

The chain carries TRBV15 and TRBJ1-4; D remains unclear. Germline-derived CDR1 and CDR2 are LNHNV and YYDKDF (reference sequence). CDR3 length equals 13 residues. Deletions cut 5 bases from V and 7 bases from J, with 11 bases between. CDR3 sequence (DNA): TGTGCCACCAGCCCAGGATACGTTGAAAAACTGTTTTTT. It is translated as CATSPGYVEKLFF.